This T cell receptor (beta chain) was captured in a study of synovial regulatory T cells in juvenile arthritis. Study in general: Treatments: a few naive, six or seven methotrexate, one methotrexate plus infliximab, one unknown.

Sequencing was performed with immunoSEQ multiplex PCR; in TCRdb, only in-frame clones are kept and a portion is missing. The sample holds about 10,000 clones. The CDR3 consists of 14 residues. DNA was not recorded. The germline V gene has CDR1 KGHSH and CDR2 LQKENI. The material sequenced was Treg cells from blood. Subset meaning: remaining (HLA-DR-negative) circulating blood Treg cells. The receptor was isolated from a donor aged 2-30 years with juvenile idiopathic arthritis. This chain uses TRBV18 with TRBJ1-1. CDR3 in amino acids: CASSLHPGRTEAFF.